This T cell receptor beta chain was retrieved from a study of blood T cells in healthy people across ages. Study-wide background: Template switching caught about one barcoded beta molecule for each two T cells.

Per sample, no less than 5 micrograms of total RNA were extracted. A sample-barcoded 5' primer and a J-beta primer mix were used in a second PCR of about 6 to 11 cycles. TCRdb re-called the 5' RACE reads with MiXCR, one entry per CDR3 protein. The sample contains 1.5 million to 2 million distinct CDR3 sequences, about 39% of which appear only once. In regard to this clonotype: Its specificity is not known.

Notes on the study in general: Leaving the PBMCs unsorted stopped any conclusive comparison of naive versus antigen-experienced cells.

The CDR3 totals 14 residues. Trimming left V 3 bases short and J 7 bases short, with 15 bases between. Sequenced material: blood. V is TRBV12-3 or TRBV12-4 and J is TRBJ1-1; D is possibly TRBD1 (6 bases). The sequence was collected from a human donor in good health. CDR3 in amino acids: CASSLVGGIGEAFF. In nucleotides, the CDR3 is TGTGCCAGCAGTTTGGTCGGGGGCATCGGTGAAGCTTTCTTT.